This TCR beta chain originates from a study of T cell responses to AZD1222 COVID-19 vaccine. In the study overall: Second doses that came at about 4 or about 12 weeks were put together.

Study conclusions and caveats: Possibly, clonal diversity was underestimated; donors were largely white British and included more females. Repertoire collection took place solely once the T cell response had peaked.

Germline lookup yields CDR1 ENHRY and CDR2 SYGVKD. The CDR3 loop spans 15 amino acids. V was trimmed by 0 bases and J by 8 bases, leaving 13 bases between them. Assay: immunoSEQ multiplex PCR; the TCRdb copy retains only in-frame clones and omits some. Counted here are roughly 150,000 clones, less than 95% occurring once; the ten biggest clones make up 4% to 5.5%. Details on this clone: The antigen remains undetermined.

The V and J genes are TRBV10-3 and TRBJ1-4; no clear D gene. Sequences were derived from peripheral blood, sampled on day 0 of AZD1222 vaccination. This TCR was sampled from an adult in good health. Here the CDR3 DNA reads TGTGCCATCAGTGAGTCAGTGACCGCCTGGGAAAAACTGTTTTTT. As protein: CAISESVTAWEKLFF.